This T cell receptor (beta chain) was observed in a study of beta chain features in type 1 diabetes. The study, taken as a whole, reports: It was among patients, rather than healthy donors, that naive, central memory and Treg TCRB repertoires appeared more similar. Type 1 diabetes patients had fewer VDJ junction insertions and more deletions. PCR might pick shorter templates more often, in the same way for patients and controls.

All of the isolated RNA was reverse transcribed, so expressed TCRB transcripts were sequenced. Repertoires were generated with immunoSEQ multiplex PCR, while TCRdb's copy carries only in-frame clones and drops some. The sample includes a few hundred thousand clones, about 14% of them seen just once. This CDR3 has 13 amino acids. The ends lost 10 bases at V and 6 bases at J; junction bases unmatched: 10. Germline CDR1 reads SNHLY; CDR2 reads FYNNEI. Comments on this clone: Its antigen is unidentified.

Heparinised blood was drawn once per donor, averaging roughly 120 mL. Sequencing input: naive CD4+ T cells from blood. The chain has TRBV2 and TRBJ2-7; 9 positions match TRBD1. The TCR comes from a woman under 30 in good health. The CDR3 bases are TGTGCCATTAACCGGGACAGGGTCCGCGAGCAGTACTTC. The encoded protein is CAINRDRVREQYF. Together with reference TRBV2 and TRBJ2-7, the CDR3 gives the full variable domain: EPEVTQTPSHQVTQMGQEVILRCVPISNHLYFYWYRQILGQKVEFLVSFYNNEISEKSEIFDDQFSVERPDGSNFTLKIRSTKLEDSAMYFCAINRDRVREQYFGPGTRLTVT.